The 29 T cell receptor beta chains presented below share a single source sample, sequenced in a study of T cell responses to AZD1222 COVID-19 vaccine. Sequencing was performed with immunoSEQ multiplex PCR; in TCRdb, only in-frame clones are kept and a portion is missing. The sample includes 130,000 or so clones, under 95% of them seen just once. The material was peripheral blood, obtained on day 0 of AZD1222 vaccination. The receptor source for this set is an adult in good health.

The chain uses TRBV5-1 and TRBJ2-2; the D gene could be TRBD1 or TRBD2 (5 bases each). The germline gives CDR1 SGHRS, CDR2 YFSETQ. CDR3 size: 18 residues. Trimming shortened V by 4 bases and J by 5 bases, and 24 bases separated the two germline ends. The CDR3 reads CASSQGPAREVRTGELFF. DNA for the CDR3: TGCGCCAGCAGCCAGGGACCTGCGCGAGAAGTAAGAACCGGGGAGCTGTTTTTT.

This chain joins TRBV28 and TRBJ1-2; 8 nucleotides align to TRBD1. The CDR3 contains 13 residues. Germline V gene data show CDR1 as MDHEN and CDR2 as SYDVKM. The V segment lost 10 bases and the J segment 2 bases; nucleotides outside the gene matches: 6. The CDR3 loop reads CATDRTGNYGYTF. CDR3 in DNA: TGTGCCACCGATCGGACAGGGAACTATGGCTACACCTTC.

The chain uses TRBV3-1 (or the pseudogene TRBV3-2) and TRBJ1-1; D gene unclear. The CDR3 is made up of 13 amino acids. Trimming took off 5 bases at V and 4 bases at J, with 11 bases between the two ends. Looked up from germline, CDR1 is LGHDT and CDR2 is YNNKEL (reference sequence). CDR3 nucleotide sequence: TGTGCCAGCAGCTCCGAGGCCCGCACTGAAGCTTTCTTT. Protein sequence: CASSSEARTEAFF.

The genes are TRBV4-3 and TRBJ2-1, with TRBD1 as a possible D gene (5 bases). The V end lost 2 bases, the J end lost 0 bases, and 14 bases lay between the germline ends. Germline V lookup: CDR1 LGHNA, CDR2 YSLEER. The CDR3 length is 17 residues. CDR3 amino acids: CASSQKRGISSYNEQFF. Here the CDR3 DNA reads TGCGCCAGCAGCCAAAAAAGGGGAATTAGCTCCTACAATGAGCAGTTCTTC.

This chain uses TRBV13 with TRBJ2-1; possibly TRBD2 for D (5 bases). Germline CDR1 PRHDT, CDR2 FYEKMQ (reference sequence). This CDR3 has 14 amino acids. Trimming pared 5 bases from V and 12 bases from J, leaving 20 bases between. The CDR3: CASSPRRGPPGQFF. CDR3 sequence (DNA): TGTGCCAGCAGCCCGCGGAGAGGGCCCCCTGGGCAGTTCTTC.

The rearrangement joins TRBV7-2 to TRBJ2-5; D not certain. CDR1 SGHTA and CDR2 FQGNSA come from the germline V gene. V lost 4 bases and J lost 0, with 9 bases in between. The CDR3 is 14 amino acids. CDR3 nucleotide sequence: TGTGCCAGCAGCTCTAATAGGTACCAAGAGACCCAGTACTTC. Translating it yields CASSSNRYQETQYF.

The chain carries TRBV6-5 and TRBJ1-2; the D gene is possibly TRBD1 (6 bases). Trimming removed 5 bases from V and 1 base from J, with 11 bases in between. CDR1 MNHEY and CDR2 SVGAGI come from the germline V gene. The CDR3 is made up of 14 amino acids. CDR3 protein: CASSRTASNYGYTF. The CDR3 DNA follows: TGTGCCAGCAGTCGGACAGCTAGTAACTATGGCTACACCTTC.

V and J are TRBV12-3 or TRBV12-4 and TRBJ1-1; no clear D gene. V lost 1 base to trimming and J lost 5 bases, with 8 bases between them. CDR3 length equals 13 residues. The CDR3 region is CASSLGSGTEAFF. The CDR3 DNA is TGTGCCAGCAGTTTAGGGTCGGGGACTGAAGCTTTCTTT.

The rearrangement uses TRBV4-1 and TRBJ1-1, with D maybe TRBD1 (5 bases). Trimming removed 3 bases from V and 3 bases from J, with 17 bases in between. The CDR3 is 16 residues long. Germline values: CDR1 MGHRA, CDR2 YSYEKL. The CDR3 DNA reads TGCGCCAGCAGCCATAACGGGGGACCTTGGGACACTGAAGCTTTCTTT. Its translation is CASSHNGGPWDTEAFF.

This chain joins TRBV11-1 and TRBJ2-5, with 14 bases aligning to TRBD2. Germline V CDR1 and CDR2: SGHAT, FQDESV (reference sequence). V dropped 6 bases and J dropped 5; count of bases not matched to a gene: 5. The CDR3 spans 15 residues. CDR3 sequence: CASSPGLAGVETQYF. In nucleotides, the CDR3 is TGTGCCAGCAGTCCGGGACTAGCGGGGGTGGAGACCCAGTACTTC.

The rearrangement links TRBV29-1 to TRBJ2-3; 13 bases line up with TRBD2. Trimming at V came to 4 bases and at J to 2 bases, leaving 12 bases not matched to a gene. There are 18 residues in the CDR3. CDR1 and CDR2 from the germline V gene are SQVTM and ANQGSEA. CDR3 sequence reads: CSVGGQRTSGRSTDTQYF. For the CDR3, the DNA is TGCAGCGTTGGTGGGCAAAGGACTAGCGGGAGATCCACAGATACGCAGTATTTT.

This chain connects TRBV28 to TRBJ2-5; 9 bases agree with TRBD2. V lost 2 bases and J lost 5; bases outside the gene matches: 9. CDR3 length: 16 amino acids. Per germline, CDR1 MDHEN and CDR2 SYDVKM. In nucleotides, the CDR3 is TGTGCCAGCAGTTTAGCTAGCGGGACCCCCCGCGAGACCCAGTACTTC. Translated: CASSLASGTPRETQYF.

This chain joins TRBV11-2 and TRBJ2-7; 12 bases agree with TRBD2. CDR3 length: 16 residues. J lost 3 bases, V lost 5 bases, and 8 bases had no gene match. From germline, CDR1 is SGHAT and CDR2 FQNNGV. The CDR3 DNA reads as TGTGCCAGCAGCCCCGTATCGACTAGCGGGAGCTACGAGCAGTACTTC. This translates into CASSPVSTSGSYEQYF.

A single count supports this clone. This rearrangement joins TRBV19 to TRBJ2-4; D not resolved. The CDR3 is 14 amino acids. The V end lost 2 bases, the J end lost 1 base, and 6 bases lay between the germline ends. Germline-derived CDR1 and CDR2 are LNHDA and SQIVND (reference sequence). The CDR3 loop reads CASSITGAKNIQYF. CDR3 in DNA: TGTGCCAGTAGTATAACGGGTGCCAAAAACATTCAGTACTTC.

The V call is TRBV6-2 or TRBV6-3, the J call TRBJ1-2; D gene unclear. Germline V CDR1 and CDR2: MNHEY, SVGEGT. The V gene lost 0 bases and the J gene lost 4 bases, with 6 bases spanning the gap. CDR3 size: 13 residues. CDR3 DNA: TGTGCCAGCAGTTACTCAAGACTCTATGGCTACACCTTC. Protein sequence: CASSYSRLYGYTF.

The genes are TRBV19 and TRBJ1-1; 8 bases are shared with TRBD1. V lost 10 bases, J lost 1 base, and 8 bases stayed unmatched. The CDR3 has 14 amino acids. Germline-derived CDR1 and CDR2 are LNHDA and SQIVND (reference sequence). The CDR3 sequence is CAIYTGTGNTEAFF. CDR3 coding DNA: TGTGCCATCTATACCGGGACAGGGAACACTGAAGCTTTCTTT.

The chain uses TRBV11-2 and TRBJ1-4; D uncertain. The germline CDR1 and CDR2 sequences are SGHAT and FQNNGV. This CDR3 has 16 amino acids. Trimming left V 2 bases short and J 1 base short, with 11 bases between. CDR3 region: CASSLKTGGTNEKLFF. CDR3 in DNA: TGTGCCAGCAGCTTAAAGACCGGCGGAACTAATGAAAAACTGTTTTTT. Complete variable domain (other parts from reference TRBV11-2 and TRBJ1-4): EAGVAQSPRYKIIEKRQSVAFWCNPISGHATLYWYQQILGQGPKLLIQFQNNGVVDDSQLPKDRFSAERLKGVDSTLKIQPAKLEDSAVYLCASSLKTGGTNEKLFFGSGTQLSVL.

The rearrangement uses TRBV7-2 and TRBJ2-1, with D unresolved. The CDR3 has 14 residues. From germline, CDR1 is SGHTA and CDR2 FQGNSA. Between the trimmed V and J ends, which lost 2 bases and 5 bases, there was a span of 10 bases. CDR3 coding DNA: TGTGCCAGCAGCTTATCACAGAAAGACAATGAGCAGTTCTTC. The encoded protein is CASSLSQKDNEQFF.

The chain links TRBV3-1 (or the pseudogene TRBV3-2) to TRBJ2-7, with D possibly matching TRBD1 (6 bases). Germline lookup yields CDR1 LGHDT and CDR2 YNNKEL (reference sequence). CDR3 size: 15 residues. V was pared by 2 bases and J by 6 bases, with 17 bases between. CDR3 sequence (DNA): TGTGCCAGCAGCCAATATAGGTCAGGGGCAGGCGAGCAGTACTTC. Protein sequence: CASSQYRSGAGEQYF.

The chain carries TRBV3-1 (or the pseudogene TRBV3-2) and TRBJ2-3; D is undetermined. The CDR3 length is 14 residues. V was shortened by 1 base and J by 4 bases, with 9 bases between the two germline ends. Germline loops: CDR1 LGHDT, CDR2 YNNKEL (reference sequence). DNA for the CDR3: TGTGCCAGCAGCCAAGTCGCCAGCTCAGATACGCAGTATTTT. Translated, it gives CASSQVASSDTQYF.

This chain joins TRBV6-6 and TRBJ2-2; D is unresolved. V was clipped by 2 bases and J by 6 bases, with 7 bases between them. Germline lookup yields CDR1 MNHNY and CDR2 SVGAGI (reference sequence). The CDR3 contains 13 residues. CDR3: CASSYTVSGELFF. In DNA, the CDR3 is TGTGCCAGCAGTTACACCGTTTCCGGGGAGCTGTTTTTT.

DNA for the CDR3: TGTGCCAGCTTCACAGGGGCAAGCGGAAACACCATATATTTT. Translation: CASFTGASGNTIYF. The V call is TRBV6-5, the J call TRBJ1-3; 7 bases map to TRBD1. CDR3 length: 14 amino acids. Germline V gene data show CDR1 as MNHEY and CDR2 as SVGAGI. With V trimmed by 8 bases and J by 4 bases, 8 bases remained unmatched.

This chain joins TRBV19 and TRBJ2-5, with TRBD2 as a possible D gene (6 bases). Trimming removed 7 bases from V and 2 bases from J, with 17 bases in between. The CDR3 totals 15 residues. CDR1 LNHDA and CDR2 SQIVND come from the germline V gene (reference sequence). In DNA, the CDR3 is TGTGCCAGTACTCCGGAGGGTTCGGAGCAAGAGACCCAGTACTTC. It codes for CASTPEGSEQETQYF.

The chain is built from TRBV7-8 and TRBJ1-6, with D maybe TRBD1 (6 bases). Germline CDR1 SGHVS, CDR2 FQNEAQ. Trimming removed 5 bases from V and 6 bases from J, with 14 bases in between. The CDR3 length is 15 residues. The CDR3 here is CASSPVDRTNSPLHF. The CDR3 nucleotides are TGTGCCAGCAGCCCGGTAGACAGGACTAATTCACCCCTCCACTTT.

The rearrangement joins TRBV6-2 or TRBV6-3 to TRBJ2-2, with D possibly TRBD1 on 6 matching bases. The CDR3 runs to 17 residues. The V gene lost 6 bases and the J gene lost 2 bases, with 19 bases spanning the gap. Germline values: CDR1 MNHEY, CDR2 SVGEGT. Here the CDR3 reads CASSPNRGSENTGELFF. The CDR3 coding sequence is TGTGCCAGCAGCCCCAATAGGGGGAGTGAAAACACCGGGGAGCTGTTTTTT.

This chain uses TRBV6-2 or TRBV6-3 with TRBJ1-2; no firm D call. CDR3 size: 13 residues. V lost 0 bases to trimming and J lost 4 bases, with 6 bases between them. Germline-derived CDR1 and CDR2 are MNHEY and SVGEGT. The CDR3 protein is CASSYSNPYGYTF. The CDR3 DNA reads as TGTGCCAGCAGTTACTCGAACCCCTATGGCTACACCTTC.

The CDR3 sequence: CASSHSPSAVENTGELFF. Here the CDR3 DNA reads TGTGCCAGCAGCCACAGCCCCTCGGCGGTCGAGAACACCGGGGAGCTGTTTTTT. The genes are TRBV9 and TRBJ2-2; unclear D gene. Germline CDR1 and CDR2: SGDLS and YYNGEE. The CDR3 is made up of 18 amino acids. Trimming shortened V by 4 bases and J by 1 base, and 20 bases separated the two germline ends. The full variable domain, in which reference TRBV9 and TRBJ2-2 provide the parts outside the CDR3, is DSGVTQTPKHLITATGQRVTLRCSPRSGDLSVYWYQQSLDQGLQFLIQYYNGEERAKGNILERFSAQQFPDLHSELNLSSLELGDSALYFCASSHSPSAVENTGELFFGEGSRLTVL.

The CDR3 spells CASSESLAGDRSYEQYF. CDR3 nucleotide sequence: TGTGCCAGCAGTGAATCGCTAGCGGGAGATCGGTCCTACGAGCAGTACTTC. The rearrangement uses TRBV25-1 and TRBJ2-7; 10 bases map to TRBD2. Trimming removed 1 base from V and 1 base from J; junction bases left unmatched: 7. The CDR3 runs 17 residues. Per the germline V gene, CDR1 is MGHDK and CDR2 is SYGVNS.

This rearrangement joins TRBV5-1 to TRBJ2-3; no reliable D call. Trimming removed 0 bases from V and 4 bases from J, with 9 bases in between. CDR3 length: 14 amino acids. From germline, CDR1 is SGHRS and CDR2 YFSETQ. In DNA, the CDR3 is TGCGCCAGCAGCTTGGTGGTCGCCGCAGATACGCAGTATTTT. It codes for CASSLVVAADTQYF.